This T cell receptor (beta chain) appears in the sequencing data of a study of CD8 T cells in Susac syndrome. CDR3 size: 15 residues. Notes on this clonotype: Its antigen is undetermined.

Notes on the study in general: The study admitted that it had a relatively small number of individuals in its TCR sequencing and HLA analysis.

It was with random hexamers that roughly 0.45 to 1 ug RNA was reverse transcribed. A multiplex approach, immunoSEQ multiplex PCR, amplified TCR beta CDR3 across 54 Vbeta and 13 Jbeta. A single record per CDR3 protein comes from TCRdb applying MiXCR to the immunoSEQ multiplex PCR reads. The sample holds under 150,000 distinct CDR3 sequences, more than 90% seen once. Both CD4+ and CD8+ T cells were negatively isolated, and TEMRA cells underwent FACS enrichment. Sequencing was performed on CD4+ T cells from PBMCs. The J gene is TRBJ1-2, the V gene TRBV12-2. TRBV12-2 is labeled a pseudogene. The receptor was isolated from a human donor with Susac syndrome. CDR3 region: CASRRTGTGPWGYTF. CDR3 DNA sequence: TGTGCAAGTCGCCGCACAGGGACGGGCCCTTGGGGCTACACCTTC.